The clone carrying this T cell receptor beta chain turned up a few times. Its antigen is not identified. This record belongs to a study of human T cells and chemical hapten exposure. The study's findings and limits: The donors suffered from alopecia, so their immune response may not match that of healthy people. Relative to controls, expanded TCRs formed significantly more large CDR3 similarity clusters.

Using its own MiXCR run on the RACE reads, TCRdb lists one record per CDR3 protein. This table holds about 190,000 distinct CDR3 sequences, approximately 24% found once. V dropped 1 base and J dropped 5 bases, with 13 bases sitting between them. This CDR3 is 14 amino acids long. Germline V lookup: CDR1 DFQATT, CDR2 SNEGSKA (reference sequence). Specified time point: patch test 3, about 24 weeks after DPC sensitization. As to treatment: therapeutic diphenylcyclopropenone sensitization with weekly scalp DPC. Alopecia patients, 18 to 70 years old and DPC-suitable, served as donors. Extraction of total RNA was performed on unfractionated whole blood.

The sample in question was whole blood, obtained in connection with sensitization to the hapten diphenylcyclopropenone (DPC). The J gene is TRBJ2-3, the V gene TRBV20-1; D is perhaps TRBD1 (5 bases). The sequence was collected from a middle-aged woman with alopecia areata. Some clones in this sample may be carry-over from other donors' samples. CDR3 in DNA: TGCAGTGCTAGAGGACAGCCCGGAAGAGATACGCAGTATTTT. Translating it yields CSARGQPGRDTQYF.